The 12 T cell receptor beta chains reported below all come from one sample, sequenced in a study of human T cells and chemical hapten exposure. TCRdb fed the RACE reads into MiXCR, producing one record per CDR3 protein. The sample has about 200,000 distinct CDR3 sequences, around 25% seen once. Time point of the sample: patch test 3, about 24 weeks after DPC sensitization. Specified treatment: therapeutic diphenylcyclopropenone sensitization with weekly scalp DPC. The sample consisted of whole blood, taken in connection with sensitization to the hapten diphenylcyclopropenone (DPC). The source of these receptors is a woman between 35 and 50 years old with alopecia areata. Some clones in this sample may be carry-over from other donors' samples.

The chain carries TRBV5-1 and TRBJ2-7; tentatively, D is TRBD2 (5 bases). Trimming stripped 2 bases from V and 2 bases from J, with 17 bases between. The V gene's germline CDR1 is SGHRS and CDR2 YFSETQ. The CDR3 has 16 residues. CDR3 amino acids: CASSLPTKAWAYEQYF. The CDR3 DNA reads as TGCGCCAGCAGCTTACCGACTAAAGCCTGGGCCTACGAGCAGTACTTC.

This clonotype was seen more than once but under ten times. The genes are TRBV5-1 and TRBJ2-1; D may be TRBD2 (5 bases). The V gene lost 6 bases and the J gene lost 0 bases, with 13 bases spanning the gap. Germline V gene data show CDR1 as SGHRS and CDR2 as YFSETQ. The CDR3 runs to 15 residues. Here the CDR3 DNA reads TGCGCCAGCAAGGAGCGGATCAGCTCCTACAATGAGCAGTTCTTC. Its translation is CASKERISSYNEQFF.

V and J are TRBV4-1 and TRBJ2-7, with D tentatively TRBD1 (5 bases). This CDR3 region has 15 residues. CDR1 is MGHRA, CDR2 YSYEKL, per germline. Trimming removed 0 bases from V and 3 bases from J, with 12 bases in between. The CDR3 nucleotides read TGCGCCAGCAGCCAAGATAGGGGCAGATACTACGAGCAGTACTTC. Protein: CASSQDRGRYYEQYF.

This CDR3 is CASTPEERGRYEQYF. In DNA, the CDR3 is TGTGCCAGCACTCCGGAAGAGCGGGGCCGATACGAGCAGTACTTC. This chain joins TRBV6-2 or TRBV6-3 and TRBJ2-7, with TRBD2 matching over 7 bases. CDR1 MNHEY and CDR2 SVGEGT come from the germline V gene. J lost 4 bases, V lost 7 bases, and 13 bases had no gene match. This CDR3 has 15 residues.

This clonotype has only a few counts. The DNA for the CDR3 is TGTGCCAGCAGCGTAGAAGCGGGAGTAGGGTATGAGCAGTTCTTC. Encoded protein: CASSVEAGVGYEQFF. This chain joins TRBV9 and TRBJ2-1, with TRBD2 matching 8 bases. The CDR3 consists of 15 residues. CDR1 is SGDLS and CDR2 is YYNGEE in the germline V gene. J lost 8 bases, V lost 0 bases, and 7 bases had no gene match. Filled out from reference TRBV9 and TRBJ2-1, the complete variable domain reads DSGVTQTPKHLITATGQRVTLRCSPRSGDLSVYWYQQSLDQGLQFLIQYYNGEERAKGNILERFSAQQFPDLHSELNLSSLELGDSALYFCASSVEAGVGYEQFFGPGTRLTVL.

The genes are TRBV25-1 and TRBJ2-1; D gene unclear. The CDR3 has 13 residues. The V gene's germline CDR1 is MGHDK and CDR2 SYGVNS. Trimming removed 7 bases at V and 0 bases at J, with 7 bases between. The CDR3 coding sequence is TGTGCCAGCACCTCGAGCTCCTACAATGAGCAGTTCTTC. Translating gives CASTSSSYNEQFF.

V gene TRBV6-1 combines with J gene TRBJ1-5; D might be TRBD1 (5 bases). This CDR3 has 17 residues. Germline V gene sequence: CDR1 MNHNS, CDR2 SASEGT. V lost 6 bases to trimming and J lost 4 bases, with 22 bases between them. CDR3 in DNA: TGTGCCAGCAGGAGGGGCCGGGACCCGCTGTTAAATCAGCCCCAGCATTTT. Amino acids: CASRRGRDPLLNQPQHF.

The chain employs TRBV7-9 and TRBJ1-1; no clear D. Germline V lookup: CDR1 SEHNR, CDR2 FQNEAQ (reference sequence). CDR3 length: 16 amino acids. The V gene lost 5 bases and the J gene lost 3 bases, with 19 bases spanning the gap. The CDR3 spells CASSPGAPHRDTEAFF. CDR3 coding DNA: TGTGCCAGCAGCCCGGGAGCGCCGCATAGGGACACTGAAGCTTTCTTT.

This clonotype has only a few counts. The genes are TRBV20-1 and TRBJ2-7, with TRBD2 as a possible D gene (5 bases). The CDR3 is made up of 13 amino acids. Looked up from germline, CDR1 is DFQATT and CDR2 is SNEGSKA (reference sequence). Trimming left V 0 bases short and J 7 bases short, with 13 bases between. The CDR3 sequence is CSARDAPSGEQYF. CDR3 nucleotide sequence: TGCAGTGCTAGAGATGCGCCTTCGGGGGAGCAGTACTTC.

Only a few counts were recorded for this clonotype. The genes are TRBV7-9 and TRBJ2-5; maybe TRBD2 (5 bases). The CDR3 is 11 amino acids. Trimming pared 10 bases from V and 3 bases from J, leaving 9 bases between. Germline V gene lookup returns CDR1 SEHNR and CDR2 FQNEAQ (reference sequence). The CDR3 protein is CAIGGEETQYF. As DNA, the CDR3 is TGTGCCATAGGAGGAGAAGAGACCCAGTACTTC.

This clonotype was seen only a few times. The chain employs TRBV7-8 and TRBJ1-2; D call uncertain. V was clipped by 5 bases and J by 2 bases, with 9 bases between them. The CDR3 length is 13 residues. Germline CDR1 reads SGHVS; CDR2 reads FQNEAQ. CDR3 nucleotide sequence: TGTGCCAGCAGCGAGGACGGAAACTATGGCTACACCTTC. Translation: CASSEDGNYGYTF.

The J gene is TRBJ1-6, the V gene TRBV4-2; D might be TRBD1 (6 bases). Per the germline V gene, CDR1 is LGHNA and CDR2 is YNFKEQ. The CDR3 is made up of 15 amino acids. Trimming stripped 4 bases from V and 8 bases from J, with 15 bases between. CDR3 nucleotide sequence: TGTGCCAGCAGCCCGTCCGAGGGGGAGGATTCACCCCTCCACTTT. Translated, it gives CASSPSEGEDSPLHF.